One and the same sample provided the 11 T cell receptor beta chains below, sequenced in a study of cytomegalovirus exposure and HLA in healthy donors. The PCR made use of 60 Vbeta and 13 Jbeta primers. The protocol was immunoSEQ multiplex PCR, while the TCRdb copy is restricted to in-frame clones and leaves out a portion. This sample has under 200,000 clones, with roughly four fifths found just once. Sequences were obtained from PBMCs. The source is a man aged 40-49 years in good health and CMV-seropositive.

J is TRBJ2-1 and V is TRBV9, with TRBD2 identical over 7 bases. The CDR3 runs 15 residues. Germline loops: CDR1 SGDLS, CDR2 YYNGEE. J gave up 3 bases and V 0 bases, and 3 bases lay outside the gene matches. The DNA for the CDR3 is TGTGCCAGCAGCGTAGCGGCGGGAGACTACAATGAGCAGTTCTTC. Protein: CASSVAAGDYNEQFF.

This clone turned up a few times. The rearrangement links TRBV4-1 to TRBJ2-5, with 13 positions matching TRBD2. The CDR3 has 16 amino acids. V shed 1 base, J shed 2 bases, and the junction held 1 base outside the gene matches. Germline V CDR1 and CDR2: MGHRA, YSYEKL. The CDR3 nucleotides read TGCGCCAGCAGCCAAGGACTAGCGGGAGGTCAAGAGACCCAGTACTTC. It translates to CASSQGLAGGQETQYF.

The genes are TRBV27 and TRBJ2-7; 13 bases align to TRBD2. The V and J ends lost 5 bases and 5 bases, in that order; junction bases with no gene match: 9. The CDR3 has 16 residues. Germline V gives CDR1 MNHEY, CDR2 SMNVEV (reference sequence). CDR3 region: CASSPLGLAGVDEQYF. For the CDR3, the DNA is TGTGCCAGCAGTCCCCTAGGACTAGCGGGAGTGGACGAGCAGTACTTC.

To note about this clone: Additional DNA sequences in this sample encode the identical CDR3. The V and J genes are TRBV4-2 and TRBJ1-5, with TRBD1 matching over 8 bases. The CDR3 sequence is 16 residues long. V shed 2 bases, J shed 4 bases, and the junction held 7 bases outside the gene matches. Germline assignment: CDR1 LGHNA and CDR2 YNFKEQ. Here the CDR3 reads CASSQPGQGGNQPQHF. In nucleotides, the CDR3 is TGTGCCAGCAGCCAACCCGGACAGGGTGGGAATCAGCCCCAGCATTTT.

This clone is a singleton in its sample. This sequence joins TRBV5-5 and TRBJ2-7, with TRBD1 matching 8 bases. J gave up 0 bases and V 0 bases, and 2 bases lay outside the gene matches. Germline CDR1 reads SGHKS; CDR2 reads YYEKEE (reference sequence). CDR3 size: 15 residues. CDR3 DNA: TGTGCCAGCAGCTTGGGACAGGGGATCTCCTACGAGCAGTACTTC. Amino acid sequence: CASSLGQGISYEQYF.

The chain links TRBV7-9 to TRBJ2-5, with 7 bases identical to TRBD2. This CDR3 has 14 amino acids. After removal of 0 bases from V and 6 bases from J, the junction contained 4 bases not matched to a gene. Germline loops: CDR1 SEHNR, CDR2 FQNEAQ (reference sequence). The CDR3 bases are TGTGCCAGCAGCTTAGCGGGAGGGCCGCAGACCCAGTACTTC. Translation: CASSLAGGPQTQYF.

The rearrangement joins TRBV6-5 to TRBJ1-1, with 8 bases lining up with TRBD1. J gave up 0 bases and V 7 bases, and 4 bases lay outside the gene matches. Germline V gives CDR1 MNHEY, CDR2 SVGAGI. The CDR3 is 14 residues long. In nucleotides, the CDR3 is TGTGCCAGCACCGGGACAGGACTGAACACTGAAGCTTTCTTT. Amino acid sequence: CASTGTGLNTEAFF.

V usage is TRBV18 and J usage is TRBJ2-6; 9 bases align to TRBD1. CDR1 is KGHSH and CDR2 is LQKENI in the germline V gene. Trimming removed 5 bases from V and 3 bases from J; junction bases left unmatched: 8. The CDR3 runs to 17 residues. The CDR3 sequence is CASSEQGAANGANVLTF. The CDR3 coding sequence is TGTGCCAGCTCAGAACAGGGGGCCGCTAATGGGGCCAACGTCCTGACTTTC.

This clone came up once. The genes are TRBV28 and TRBJ2-7; 8 bases map to TRBD2. The CDR3 length is 15 residues. Germline values: CDR1 MDHEN, CDR2 SYDVKM. Germline trimming cut 2 bases from V and 3 bases from J; bases unmatched to any gene: 6. The CDR3 region has the DNA TGTGCCAGCAGTTTAGGGCTAGCGGGCCTCTACGAGCAGTACTTC. Residues: CASSLGLAGLYEQYF.

The V and J genes are TRBV19 and TRBJ2-1; D is perhaps TRBD2 (7 bases). Germline V gene lookup returns CDR1 LNHDA and CDR2 SQIVND (reference sequence). This CDR3 has 15 amino acids. Trimming removed 1 base from V and 4 bases from J, with 11 bases in between. The CDR3: CASSIGGRGYNEQFF. In DNA, the CDR3 is TGTGCCAGTAGTATAGGTGGGAGGGGGTACAATGAGCAGTTCTTC.

The genes are TRBV4-2 and TRBJ2-1, with TRBD2 matching over 7 bases. CDR3 size: 16 residues. The V gene end was trimmed by 0 bases and the J gene end by 1 base; junction bases not matched to a gene: 3. The germline V gene has CDR1 LGHNA and CDR2 YNFKEQ. DNA of the CDR3: TGTGCCAGCAGCCAAGAGGCTAGCGGTTCCTACAATGAGCAGTTCTTC. It is translated as CASSQEASGSYNEQFF.